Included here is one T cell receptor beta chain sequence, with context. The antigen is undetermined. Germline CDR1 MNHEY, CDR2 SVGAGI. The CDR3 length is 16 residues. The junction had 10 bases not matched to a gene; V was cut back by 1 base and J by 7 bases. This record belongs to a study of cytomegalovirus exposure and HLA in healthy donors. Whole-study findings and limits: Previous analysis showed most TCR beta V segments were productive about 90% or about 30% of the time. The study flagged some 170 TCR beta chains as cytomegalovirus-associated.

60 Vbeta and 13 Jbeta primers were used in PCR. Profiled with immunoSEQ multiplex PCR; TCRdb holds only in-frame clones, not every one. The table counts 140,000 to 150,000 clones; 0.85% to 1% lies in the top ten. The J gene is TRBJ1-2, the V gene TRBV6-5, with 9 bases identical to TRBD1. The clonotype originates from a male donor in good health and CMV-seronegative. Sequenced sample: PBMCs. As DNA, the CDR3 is TGTGCCAGCAGTTACTTTCCGGGACAGGGTCTTCGTGGCTACACCTTC. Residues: CASSYFPGQGLRGYTF.